This entry lists 10 T cell receptor beta chains sequenced from one sample in a study of cytomegalovirus exposure and HLA in healthy donors (dated by TCRdb to between 2016 and 2019). Libraries were prepared through the immunoSEQ multiplex PCR assay. For the multiplex PCR, a mixture combining 60 forward primers for TCR Vbeta segments and 13 reverse primers for TCR Jbeta segments was used. TCRdb provides this immuneACCESS table in a form limited to in-frame rearrangements. Some clones are lacking; in checked studies, under half of them reflect an unresolved V gene, and why the rest are absent is not known. The sample records fewer than 250,000 clones, roughly 87% of which are singletons. Of the sample, around 1% falls within the top ten clones. Specimen: PBMCs. The receptors derive from a boy aged 2 to 10 in good health and CMV-seronegative.

V gene TRBV6-1 combines with J gene TRBJ2-7; D might be TRBD1 (7 bases). The CDR3 contains 13 residues. Germline V gives CDR1 MNHNS, CDR2 SASEGT. V was pared by 6 bases and J by 5 bases, with 14 bases between. The CDR3 nucleotides read TGTGCCAGCAGACCGACAGGGAGGAACGAGCAGTACTTC. The encoded protein is CASRPTGRNEQYF.

This clone is a singleton in its sample. This chain uses TRBV5-4 with TRBJ1-1, with a possible D match to TRBD1 (6 bases). The germline CDR1 and CDR2 sequences are SGHNT and YYREEE (reference sequence). The V end lost 4 bases, the J end lost 1 base, and 14 bases lay between the germline ends. The CDR3 sequence is 15 residues long. CDR3 bases: TGTGCCAGCAGCCCCATACAGGGATGGAACACTGAAGCTTTCTTT. Its translation is CASSPIQGWNTEAFF.

This clone was seen only once. V usage is TRBV4-1 and J usage is TRBJ2-7; 14 bases are a match to TRBD2. Germline CDR1 reads MGHRA; CDR2 reads YSYEKL. This CDR3 comprises 16 residues. The junction had 9 bases not matched to a gene; V was cut back by 4 bases and J by 7 bases. CDR3 sequence: CASSRLAGGPLSEQYF. DNA of the CDR3: TGCGCCAGCAGCCGACTAGCGGGAGGGCCACTAAGTGAGCAGTACTTC.

The chain couples TRBV27 to TRBJ1-2, with D uncertain. The germline V gene has CDR1 MNHEY and CDR2 SMNVEV (reference sequence). V was cut by 5 bases and J by 5 bases, with 9 bases left in between. The CDR3 sequence is 12 residues long. For the CDR3, the DNA is TGTGCCAGCAGTGACACGGCATATGGCTACACCTTC. Amino acid sequence: CASSDTAYGYTF.

The chain has TRBV6-5 and TRBJ1-2; D is possibly TRBD1 (5 bases). Trimming removed 4 bases from V and 4 bases from J, with 13 bases in between. CDR1 is MNHEY and CDR2 is SVGAGI in the germline V gene. The CDR3 runs to 14 residues. This chain's CDR3 is CASSSDRDFYGYTF. The CDR3 DNA reads as TGTGCCAGCAGTTCCGACCGGGACTTCTATGGCTACACCTTC.

The chain carries TRBV28 and TRBJ2-1; possibly TRBD2 for D (6 bases). Germline CDR1 MDHEN, CDR2 SYDVKM. The CDR3 covers 18 residues. Trimming shortened V by 3 bases and J by 0 bases, and 18 bases separated the two germline ends. CDR3: CASSFSRIGGSSYNEQFF. The CDR3 DNA is TGTGCCAGCAGTTTTTCCCGGATAGGAGGGAGCTCCTACAATGAGCAGTTCTTC.

The chain links TRBV6-5 to TRBJ1-1; TRBD1 matches at 9 bases. This CDR3 has 14 amino acids. J was trimmed by 1 base and V by 6 bases; bases with no gene match: 3. Germline-derived CDR1 and CDR2 are MNHEY and SVGAGI. Written as DNA, the CDR3 is TGTGCCAGCAGGAGACAGGGGGAGAACACTGAAGCTTTCTTT. As protein: CASRRQGENTEAFF.

The gene calls are TRBV6-6 and TRBJ2-1; tentatively, D is TRBD2 (5 bases). Germline V lookup: CDR1 MNHNY, CDR2 SVGAGI (reference sequence). Trimming removed 3 bases from V and 0 bases from J, with 9 bases in between. The CDR3 spans 15 residues. CDR3 amino acids: CASSYGGFSYNEQFF. The CDR3 DNA sequence: TGTGCCAGCAGTTATGGAGGATTCTCCTACAATGAGCAGTTCTTC.

The chain links TRBV30 to TRBJ1-2; D uncertain. In germline, CDR1 is GTSNPN, CDR2 SVGIG (reference sequence). V lost 0 bases, J lost 7 bases, and 9 bases lay in between. The CDR3 is made up of 12 amino acids. DNA of the CDR3: TGTGCCTGGAGTGTACTTGGTCCTGGCTACACCTTC. Translated, it gives CAWSVLGPGYTF.

The chain carries TRBV5-5 and TRBJ1-5, with 8 nucleotides matching TRBD1. This CDR3 has 17 residues. With V trimmed by 4 bases and J by 0 bases, 9 bases remained unmatched. CDR1 SGHKS and CDR2 YYEKEE come from the germline V gene (reference sequence). The CDR3 DNA reads TGTGCCAGCAGCGCAAGGACAGGGTCAGCTAGCAATCAGCCCCAGCATTTT. As protein: CASSARTGSASNQPQHF.